These 14 T cell receptor beta chains originate from one sample sequenced in a study of CD8 T cells in Susac syndrome. Random hexamers were used to reverse transcribe the RNA input (about 0.5 to 1 ug). Using its own MiXCR run on the immunoSEQ multiplex PCR reads, TCRdb lists one record per CDR3 protein. The data hold roughly 200,000 distinct CDR3 sequences, with roughly 94% observed a single time. Sequencing used CD4+ T cells from PBMCs. The receptors shown here come from a human donor in good health.

This chain connects TRBV5-1 to TRBJ2-2; weak D call: TRBD2 (6 bases). Germline-derived CDR1 and CDR2 are SGHRS and YFSETQ. CDR3 length: 15 residues. Trimming stripped 5 bases from V and 0 bases from J, with 11 bases between. CDR3 region: CASSITSPNTGELFF. CDR3 DNA: TGCGCCAGCAGTATAACTAGCCCGAACACCGGGGAGCTGTTTTTT.

This chain links TRBV7-9 with TRBJ2-1; 15 nucleotides align to TRBD2. Germline values: CDR1 SEHNR, CDR2 FQNEAQ (reference sequence). The CDR3 has 17 amino acids. The junction had 10 bases not matched to a gene; V was cut back by 8 bases and J by 5 bases. CDR3 sequence: CASLGLAGGLADNEQFF. In nucleotides, the CDR3 is TGTGCCAGCTTGGGACTAGCGGGAGGCCTGGCTGACAATGAGCAGTTCTTC.

The rearrangement joins TRBV5-1 to TRBJ2-7; the D gene is possibly TRBD2 (5 bases). CDR1 and CDR2 (germline): SGHRS, YFSETQ. The length of the CDR3 is 13 residues. The ends were cut back, 5 bases at V and 2 bases at J, with 11 bases in the middle. The CDR3 DNA is TGCGCCAGCAGGGAGGAGCCCACCTACGAGCAGTACTTC. It is translated as CASREEPTYEQYF.

The chain has TRBV5-1 and TRBJ2-5; 7 nucleotides agree with TRBD2. With V trimmed by 0 bases and J by 4 bases, 3 bases remained unmatched. The CDR3 consists of 14 residues. CDR1 and CDR2 (germline): SGHRS, YFSETQ. In nucleotides, the CDR3 is TGCGCCAGCAGCTTGGATGGGGAGGGAGAGACCCAGTACTTC. Its protein product is CASSLDGEGETQYF.

This chain links TRBV20-1 with TRBJ2-3; 7 bases are a match to TRBD1. Looked up from germline, CDR1 is DFQATT and CDR2 is SNEGSKA (reference sequence). This CDR3 comprises 13 residues. J lost 3 bases, V lost 5 bases, and 5 bases had no gene match. The CDR3 protein is CSAPDRATDTQYF. The CDR3 DNA reads TGCAGTGCTCCCGACAGGGCGACAGATACGCAGTATTTT.

The V call is TRBV9, the J call TRBJ2-7; the D gene is possibly TRBD1 (6 bases). The ends were cut back, 4 bases at V and 6 bases at J, with 11 bases in the middle. From germline, CDR1 is SGDLS and CDR2 YYNGEE. This CDR3 has 12 amino acids. This CDR3 is CASSTRGGEQYF. In nucleotides, the CDR3 is TGTGCCAGCAGCACCCGAGGGGGCGAGCAGTACTTC.

The gene calls are TRBV12-3 or TRBV12-4 and TRBJ1-5, with TRBD1 as a possible D gene (6 bases). The V end was cut by 2 bases, the J end by 5 bases, with 10 bases between. CDR3 length: 14 residues. The CDR3 here is CASSLNQGHQPQHF. CDR3 nucleotide sequence: TGTGCCAGCAGTTTAAATCAGGGGCATCAGCCCCAGCATTTT.

The rearrangement joins TRBV15 to TRBJ2-7; D might be TRBD1 or TRBD2, each matching 6 bases. Germline CDR1 reads LNHNV; CDR2 reads YYDKDF (reference sequence). V lost 1 base and J 7 bases, leaving 11 bases between the germline ends. The CDR3 runs 13 residues. The CDR3 nucleotides are TGTGCCACCAGCAGAGTTGGAGGGACAGAGCAGTACGTC. It specifies CATSRVGGTEQYV.

V is TRBV6-5 and J is TRBJ1-6, with 7 bases lining up with TRBD1. V gave up 0 bases and J gave up 6 bases; unmatched junction bases: 20. Germline V gene data show CDR1 as MNHEY and CDR2 as SVGAGI. This CDR3 contains 21 residues. The CDR3 DNA reads TGTGCCAGCAGTTACTCGCTACCCTCCACTCTTCGGACAGGTCTTAATTCACCCCTCCACTTT. Its translation is CASSYSLPSTLRTGLNSPLHF.

The chain uses TRBV15 and TRBJ2-1; no reliable D call. The CDR3 loop spans 12 amino acids. V was pared by 0 bases and J by 10 bases, with 7 bases between. The germline gives CDR1 LNHNV, CDR2 YYDKDF (reference sequence). For the CDR3, the DNA is TGTGCCACCAGCAGAGATCGACGGGAGCAGTTCTTC. As protein: CATSRDRREQFF.

CDR3 protein: CASERGGTEAFF. CDR3 DNA: TGTGCCAGTGAGAGAGGGGGCACTGAAGCTTTCTTT. The chain is built from TRBV2 and TRBJ1-1, with a possible D match to TRBD1 (6 bases). Germline CDR1 is SNHLY and CDR2 is FYNNEI. Trimming cost V 9 bases and J 4 bases, with 12 bases left between them. The CDR3 length is 12 residues.

The chain recombines TRBV4-2 with TRBJ2-3, with unresolved D. Germline values: CDR1 LGHNA, CDR2 YNFKEQ. The CDR3 spans 13 residues. V lost 4 bases and J lost 9, with 14 bases in between. The CDR3 loop reads CASSPYEPGTQYF. DNA of the CDR3: TGTGCCAGCAGCCCCTATGAGCCAGGCACGCAGTATTTT.

The rearrangement uses TRBV30 and TRBJ1-3; the D is unclear. V was clipped by 4 bases and J by 0 bases, with 4 bases between them. Germline-derived CDR1 and CDR2 are GTSNPN and SVGIG (reference sequence). This CDR3 comprises 12 residues. The CDR3 sequence is CAWKDSGNTIYF. Here the CDR3 DNA reads TGTGCCTGGAAAGACTCTGGAAACACCATATATTTT.

V and J are TRBV3-1 and TRBJ1-5; possible D gene TRBD1, 6 bases. V dropped 0 bases and J dropped 0 bases, with 9 bases sitting between them. The CDR3 sequence is 16 residues long. Germline V gene sequence: CDR1 LGHDT, CDR2 YNNKEL (reference sequence). The CDR3 protein is CASSQEDSYSNQPQHF. The CDR3, as DNA: TGTGCCAGCAGCCAAGAGGACAGTTATAGCAATCAGCCCCAGCATTTT.